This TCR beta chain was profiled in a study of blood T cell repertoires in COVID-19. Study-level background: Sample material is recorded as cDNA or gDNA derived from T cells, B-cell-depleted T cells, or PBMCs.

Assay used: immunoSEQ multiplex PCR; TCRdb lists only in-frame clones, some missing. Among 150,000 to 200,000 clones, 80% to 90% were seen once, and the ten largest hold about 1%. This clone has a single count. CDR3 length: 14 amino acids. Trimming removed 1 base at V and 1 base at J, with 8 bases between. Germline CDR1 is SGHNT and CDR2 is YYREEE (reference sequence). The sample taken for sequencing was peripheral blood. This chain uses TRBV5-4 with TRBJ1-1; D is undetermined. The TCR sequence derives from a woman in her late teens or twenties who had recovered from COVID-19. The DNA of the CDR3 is TGTGCCAGCAGCTTGTCCGGGAGGAACACTGAAGCTTTCTTT. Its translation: CASSLSGRNTEAFF.